This entry lists 28 T cell receptor beta chains sequenced from one sample in a study of Graves' ophthalmopathy and Graves' hyperthyroidism. For repertoire sequencing, the TCR beta CDR3 regions were amplified from RNA transcripts. HTBI primers were employed in first-round RT-PCR, then a second-round multiplex PCR followed. TCRdb redid the calling of the multiplex PCR reads with MiXCR, one entry per CDR3 protein. The data contain some 520,000 distinct CDR3 sequences, roughly an eighth of them singletons. Sequenced input: blood. These receptors all stem from a woman in her twenties or thirties with Graves' ophthalmopathy.

The table lists this clonotype with many counts. V usage is TRBV7-6 and J usage is TRBJ2-5, with unresolved D. Trimming removed 4 bases from V and 5 bases from J, with 8 bases in between. Germline V gene lookup returns CDR1 SGHVS and CDR2 FNYEAQ. The CDR3 runs to 12 residues. CDR3 bases: TGTGCCAGCAGCTCCTTCGACGAGACCCAGTACTTC. This gives the protein CASSSFDETQYF.

This clonotype was counted at least ten times. With a much larger clone just one base away, this may be a read error. This chain links TRBV6-1 with TRBJ1-5; 7 bases agree with TRBD1. This CDR3 region has 13 residues. V shed 6 bases and J 4 bases; nucleotides not matched to a gene: 3. Germline values: CDR1 MNHNS, CDR2 SASEGT. CDR3 residues: CASRDRRNQPQHF. The CDR3 nucleotides read TGTGCCAGCAGGGACAGGAGAAATCAGCCCCAGCATTTT.

This clonotype was seen many times. The J gene is TRBJ1-1, the V gene TRBV6-1, with D perhaps TRBD1 (6 bases). CDR1 and CDR2 from the germline V gene are MNHNS and SASEGT. The CDR3 spans 15 residues. Trimming removed 2 bases from V and 5 bases from J, with 15 bases in between. CDR3 coding DNA: TGTGCCAGCAGTGAACAACAGGGAGAGGGGACTGAAGCTTTCTTT. It specifies CASSEQQGEGTEAFF.

This clonotype was recorded at least ten times. This chain uses TRBV30 with TRBJ1-1; D is uncertain. Per germline, CDR1 GTSNPN and CDR2 SVGIG (reference sequence). Trimming pared 0 bases from V and 5 bases from J, leaving 7 bases between. The CDR3 contains 12 residues. The CDR3 DNA reads TGTGCCTGGAGTGTGTATGCGACTGAAGCTTTCTTT. This encodes CAWSVYATEAFF.

The table lists this clonotype with many counts. The rearrangement links TRBV6-8 to TRBJ2-5; 8 nucleotides agree with TRBD1. Germline CDR1 and CDR2: MNHGY and SAAAGT. Unmatched junction bases numbered 5, after V lost 7 bases and J lost 4 bases. CDR3 length: 13 residues. CDR3 coding DNA: TGTGCCAGCATTGAGGGGACAGGAGAGACCCAGTACTTC. As protein: CASIEGTGETQYF.

This clonotype was observed many times. The V and J genes are TRBV10-3 and TRBJ1-5; no clear D. This CDR3 has 14 amino acids. Trimming pared 3 bases from V and 4 bases from J, leaving 10 bases between. CDR1 is ENHRY and CDR2 is SYGVKD in the germline V gene. CDR3 bases: TGTGCCATCAGTGATTACAGAGTTAATCAGCCCCAGCATTTT. It codes for CAISDYRVNQPQHF.

This clonotype was counted many times. This CDR3 reads CASSPIGLLPSYEQYF. The CDR3 DNA reads TGTGCCAGCAGCCCAATCGGACTACTGCCCTCCTACGAGCAGTACTTC. The rearrangement uses TRBV7-2 and TRBJ2-7; D might be TRBD2 (6 bases). The CDR3 is made up of 16 amino acids. CDR1 is SGHTA, CDR2 FQGNSA, per germline. V was cut by 5 bases and J by 0 bases, with 17 bases left in between.

This clonotype has a count of ten or more. The V call is TRBV11-2, the J call TRBJ2-2; 8 bases agree with TRBD2. Trimming at V came to 1 base and at J to 1 base, leaving 8 bases not matched to a gene. Germline V gene sequence: CDR1 SGHAT, CDR2 FQNNGV. The CDR3 is 18 residues long. The CDR3 DNA sequence: TGTGCCAGCAGCTTAGGCCCCCGACTAGCGCTGAACACCGGGGAGCTGTTTTTT. This encodes CASSLGPRLALNTGELFF.

There are many counts of this clonotype. The germline gene is not matched at one end of the junction; a read error may be the cause. This CDR3 reads CASSYSAGDTEALF. CDR3 in DNA: TGTGCCAGCAGTTACTCGGCAGGGGACACTGAAGCTCTCTTT. The J gene is TRBJ1-1, the V gene TRBV6-5; tentatively, D is TRBD1 (6 bases). Germline CDR1 MNHEY, CDR2 SVGAGI. The CDR3 has 14 amino acids.

This clonotype was observed many times. V and J are TRBV27 and TRBJ2-4, with 14 bases lining up with TRBD2. Germline assignment: CDR1 MNHEY and CDR2 SMNVEV (reference sequence). With 2 bases clipped from V and 0 bases from J, the junction kept 9 bases outside the gene matches. This CDR3 region has 20 residues. The CDR3 nucleotides are TGTGCCAGCAGTTTACTACCCGGGACTAGCGGGAGCCCAGCCAAAAACATTCAGTACTTC. Protein sequence: CASSLLPGTSGSPAKNIQYF.

This clonotype was recorded many times. The chain combines TRBV7-8 with TRBJ1-1; D perhaps matches TRBD1 (6 bases). CDR1 SGHVS and CDR2 FQNEAQ come from the germline V gene. CDR3 size: 14 residues. Trimming stripped 2 bases from V and 1 base from J, with 8 bases between. In nucleotides, the CDR3 is TGTGCCAGCAGCTTATCAGGGGCGAACACTGAAGCTTTCTTT. This encodes CASSLSGANTEAFF.

This clonotype occurred many times. The rearrangement links TRBV28 to TRBJ2-7; either TRBD1 or TRBD2 may supply D (6 bases each). V was trimmed by 5 bases and J by 2 bases, leaving 16 bases between them. The CDR3 covers 15 residues. Germline loops: CDR1 MDHEN, CDR2 SYDVKM. CDR3 region: CASSPPTGGPYEQYF. In DNA form, the CDR3 reads TGTGCCAGCAGTCCACCCACCGGGGGCCCCTACGAGCAGTACTTC.

The V gene is TRBV30, the J gene TRBJ2-2, with D possibly being TRBD2 (6 bases). This CDR3 has 16 residues. Germline CDR1 is GTSNPN and CDR2 is SVGIG (reference sequence). V shed 4 bases and J shed 5 bases, with 20 bases lying between them. CDR3 in DNA: TGTGCCTGGATATCGCGGCGGGGAGGCGGAACCGGGGAGCTGTTTTTT. Residues: CAWISRRGGGTGELFF.

This clonotype came up many times. The chain joins TRBV7-8 to TRBJ2-2; no clear D. The CDR3 sequence is 15 residues long. Germline-derived CDR1 and CDR2 are SGHVS and FQNEAQ. Trimming removed 6 bases at V and 4 bases at J, with 15 bases between. CDR3 sequence reads: CASSPYGGFTGELFF. The CDR3 DNA reads TGTGCCAGCAGTCCTTATGGTGGTTTCACCGGGGAGCTGTTTTTT.

The table lists this clonotype with many counts. This chain uses TRBV6-5 with TRBJ2-7, with no clear D. CDR1 and CDR2 from the germline V gene are MNHEY and SVGAGI. Trimming removed 3 bases at V and 6 bases at J, with 9 bases between. The length of the CDR3 is 12 residues. The CDR3 sequence: CASSYISLEQYF. The CDR3 DNA is TGTGCCAGCAGTTATATAAGCCTCGAGCAGTACTTC.

This clonotype has ten or more counts. This chain joins TRBV12-3 or TRBV12-4 and TRBJ2-5, with unresolved D. The CDR3 totals 15 residues. Between the trimmed V and J ends, which lost 0 bases and 9 bases, there was a span of 17 bases. The CDR3 DNA reads as TGTGCCAGCAGTTTAGCGGGAACACTACAAATGGCCCAGTACTTC. Amino acids: CASSLAGTLQMAQYF.

This clonotype appeared many times. The rearrangement links TRBV11-2 to TRBJ1-2; D is unclear. This CDR3 is 13 amino acids long. Trimming took 0 bases from V and 0 from J, leaving 2 bases between them. Germline assignment: CDR1 SGHAT and CDR2 FQNNGV. As DNA, the CDR3 is TGTGCCAGCAGCTTAGAGCCTAACTATGGCTACACCTTC. It is translated as CASSLEPNYGYTF.

This clonotype was observed a handful of times. This chain links TRBV6-4 with TRBJ1-1, with 7 bases that match TRBD1. Germline V gene data show CDR1 as MRHNA and CDR2 as SNTAGT. The CDR3 sequence is 16 residues long. Germline trimming cut 3 bases from V and 3 bases from J; bases unmatched to any gene: 10. CDR3 loop: CASSDSQGGMDTEAFF. The CDR3 nucleotides read TGTGCCAGCAGTGATAGTCAGGGGGGGATGGACACTGAAGCTTTCTTT.

This clonotype has a handful of counts. This could be a read error, since a much larger clone is one nucleotide away. V gene TRBV12-3 or TRBV12-4 combines with J gene TRBJ2-2; D may be TRBD2 (6 bases). The CDR3 sequence is 17 residues long. DNA for the CDR3: TGTGCCAGCACCCTCGGGGGTAAGAGGTCTAACACCTGGGAGCTGTTTTTT. Translated, it gives CASTLGGKRSNTWELFF.

This clonotype was seen repeatedly, ten times or more. The chain uses TRBV28 and TRBJ2-7; no definite D call. The germline gives CDR1 MDHEN, CDR2 SYDVKM. The CDR3 is made up of 12 amino acids. Trimming shortened V by 0 bases and J by 5 bases, and 5 bases separated the two germline ends. CDR3 bases: TGTGCCAGCAGTTTATGGGGGAACGAGCAGTACTTC. This encodes CASSLWGNEQYF.

This clonotype appeared a few times. J is TRBJ2-2 and V is TRBV6-1; perhaps TRBD2 as D (5 bases). The germline CDR1 and CDR2 sequences are MNHNS and SASEGT. Trimming left V 5 bases short and J 5 bases short, with 15 bases between. The length of the CDR3 is 15 residues. In DNA form, the CDR3 reads TGTGCCAGCAGTACGGTCGGGGATAGTACCGGGGAGCTGTTTTTT. This translates into CASSTVGDSTGELFF.

This clonotype was found a few times. This sequence joins TRBV24-1 and TRBJ2-2; TRBD2 matches at 7 bases. Germline-derived CDR1 and CDR2 are KGHDR and SFDVKD. CDR3 length: 17 amino acids. Trimming cost V 3 bases and J 3 bases; bases outside gene matches: 9. The CDR3 DNA is TGTGCCACCAGTGATCCGGTTGGCGGGAGTGACACCGGGGAGCTGTTTTTT. Protein: CATSDPVGGSDTGELFF.

This clonotype was counted many times. The chain uses TRBV24-1 and TRBJ1-5; no clear D gene. Germline V gene data show CDR1 as KGHDR and CDR2 as SFDVKD. V gave up 3 bases and J gave up 7 bases, with 9 bases separating them. The CDR3 is 13 residues long. This chain's CDR3 is CATSDTGLQPQHF. CDR3 sequence (DNA): TGTGCCACCAGTGATACCGGTTTACAGCCCCAGCATTTT.

Ten or more counts support this clonotype. The chain has TRBV10-1 and TRBJ2-2; D gene unclear. Germline V CDR1 and CDR2: WNHNN, SYGVQD (reference sequence). With 8 bases removed from V and 6 bases from J, the gap between germline ends came to 7 bases. CDR3 length: 11 amino acids. The CDR3 loop is CASGLAGELFF. CDR3 sequence (DNA): TGCGCCAGCGGCCTGGCCGGGGAGCTGTTTTTT.

This clonotype was counted only a few times. The chain couples TRBV19 to TRBJ2-1; D not resolved. This CDR3 has 16 residues. The germline V gene encodes CDR1 LNHDA and CDR2 SQIVND (reference sequence). Trimming took 9 bases from V and 5 from J, leaving 23 bases between them. Written as DNA, the CDR3 is TGTGCCAGCTTAGTATTATCGCAGCGCTACAACAATGAGCAGTTCTTC. Translation gives CASLVLSQRYNNEQFF.

This clonotype showed up many times. V usage is TRBV28 and J usage is TRBJ1-6; 9 bases are a match to TRBD1. The CDR3 has 18 amino acids. Per the germline V gene, CDR1 is MDHEN and CDR2 is SYDVKM. V lost 5 bases, J lost 1 base, and 9 bases stayed unmatched. CDR3 protein: CASSPPRTGVSYNSPLHF. In nucleotides, the CDR3 is TGTGCCAGCAGTCCTCCTAGGACAGGGGTATCCTATAATTCACCCCTCCACTTT.

This clonotype was counted many times. The rearrangement joins TRBV6-5 to TRBJ2-7; weak D call: TRBD2 (6 bases). Germline V CDR1 and CDR2: MNHEY, SVGAGI. The ends were cut back, 6 bases at V and 2 bases at J, with 8 bases in the middle. CDR3 length equals 12 residues. The CDR3: CASSRTTYEQYF. CDR3 in DNA: TGTGCCAGCAGCAGGACTACCTACGAGCAGTACTTC.

Many counts were recorded for this clonotype. The V and J genes are TRBV20-1 and TRBJ1-5; 12 bases line up with TRBD1. Germline loops: CDR1 DFQATT, CDR2 SNEGSKA (reference sequence). V trimming: 6 bases; J trimming: 3 bases; junction bases outside the gene matches: 12. The CDR3 consists of 17 residues. As DNA, the CDR3 is TGCAGTGCCGAGAGGGGGACAGGGGGCGAGGTCAATCAGCCCCAGCATTTT. Protein product: CSAERGTGGEVNQPQHF.